Sequencing of this T cell receptor (beta chain) was carried out in a study of identical twins (dated by TCRdb to 2016 to 2017). The study in broad terms: TCR alpha and beta repertoires from monozygotic twins, unrelated adults of various ages and cord blood were deep-sequenced to test whether fetal clonotypes persist. Replicate twin experiments were performed at different times using different library preparation protocols to rule out contamination.

Libraries were built with 5' RACE. The sequencing machine was an Illumina HiSeq 2000. A universal primer binding site was introduced by template switching, and a unique molecular identifier was present in the final cDNA, enabling accurate counting of TCR cDNA molecules. First-strand cDNA for TCR alpha and beta chains was synthesized from specific primers in the conserved constant-segment region. Each cDNA library was double barcoded, with a SMART-Mk sample barcode plus Illumina barcodes, to control for contamination. Two successive PCR steps introduced TruSeq adapter sequences along with Illumina sample barcodes. TCR alpha and beta cDNA libraries were sequenced on the Illumina HiSeq platform with custom primers. The source study handled its data this way. MiGEC was used to process raw reads and extract unique molecular identifiers, and MiXCR was used to find CDR3 positions. Recombination models were inferred per individual with the repgenHMM and IGoR tools using an EM algorithm. Shared clonotype analysis was performed with the tcR package in R, normalizing sharing by the product of cloneset sizes. To study raw recombination without the effects of thymic and clonal selection, out-of-frame nonproductive sequences were analyzed. TCRdb reran the public reads through fastp at Q25 and MiXCR, keeping productive beta chains. Rows are unified per CDR3 protein, each entry keeping the most common DNA and genes. The V and J calls, along with clone size, are taken from TCRdb and not from the paper's own processing. The sample profile shows 200,000 to 300,000 distinct CDR3 sequences; 5.5% to 7% of them were found once. The top ten clones comprise 3.5% to 4% of the sample.

CDR1 and CDR2, per the germline V gene, are KGHSH and LQKENI. Including the terminal cysteine and phenylalanine, the CDR3 comprises 13 residues. Only CDR3 DNA remains: 39 bases, in frame from the first base. V sheds 2 bases and J sheds 6 bases, leaving 8 bases between their ends. Beyond this particular receptor, the publication reports: Out-of-frame TCR alpha sharing in monozygotic twins was systematically underestimated by recombination models, whereas sharing between unrelated individuals was in agreement with the recombination models. Compared with coincidental sharing between unrelated individuals, out-of-frame TCR alpha sequences shared between twins had an excess of sequences with low generation probability. Invariant T cells such as MAIT and iNKT could partly confound zero-insertion analyses, although diverse VJ usage argued against such confounding for most clonotypes. The excess sharing between twins in beta out-of-frame sequences was weaker because fewer shared sequences reduced the signal-to-noise ratio. Because the same donors could not be followed over many years, conclusions were based on cross-sectional statistical analysis. Fewer insertions were carried by abundant cord blood beta clonotypes; a weaker similar trend was observed in young adult naive repertoires, while no such trend was observed in memory repertoires.

This clonotype has at least ten counts. Its antigen specificity is not known. Nothing much larger sits one base from this clone, and base qualities are not available. Only healthy Caucasian donors were included. Three pairs of female monozygotic twins, all aged 18 to 29 years, were included in the twin cohort. Using Miltenyi CD45RO+ enrichment and human naive T-cell isolation kits, memory (CD45RO+) and naive T cells were isolated from PBMC. These data also formed part of another study, on yellow fever vaccine responses in identical twins. From the second report: According to the authors, the vaccine-induced T cell response in identical twins seemed to be partly convergent and partly specific to each individual. The study precisely tracked vaccine-responding T cell clones in identical twins.

This receptor was obtained from a woman between 18 and 29 years old in good health. The sample taken for sequencing was memory (CD45RO+) T cells sorted from blood. Taken with the paper, the label for cell subset or site translates to: CD45RO+ enriched T cells. Here the chain combines TRBV18 and TRBJ1-5; too little of a D gene remains to name it. The CDR3 has the sequence CASSPGLGQPQHF. The base sequence is TGTGCCAGCTCACCAGGATTGGGTCAGCCCCAGCATTTT.